A single sample is the source of the 29 T cell receptor beta chains below, sequenced in a study of CD8 T cells in Susac syndrome. About 0.5 to 1 ug RNA was reverse transcribed with random hexamers. TCRdb re-analysed the immunoSEQ multiplex PCR reads in MiXCR, keeping a single row per CDR3 protein. The sample has some 170,000 distinct CDR3 sequences; about 94% are singletons. Input material: CD4+ T cells from PBMCs. The receptors were sampled from a human donor with Susac syndrome.

The table lists this clonotype with a count of one. The chain employs TRBV12-3 or TRBV12-4 and TRBJ2-4; D unresolved. The CDR3 has 13 residues. V lost 5 bases and J lost 2, with 7 bases in between. CDR3 sequence reads: CASSVVTKNIQYF. Here the CDR3 DNA reads TGTGCCAGCAGTGTAGTGACCAAAAACATTCAGTACTTC.

The chain has TRBV3-1 and TRBJ2-6; D gene unclear. CDR1 LGHDT and CDR2 YNNKEL come from the germline V gene (reference sequence). The CDR3 spans 13 residues. The V end was cut by 5 bases, the J end by 2 bases, with 4 bases between. Here the CDR3 DNA reads TGTGCCAGCAGCTCCCCTGGGGCCAACGTCCTGACTTTC. Translated: CASSSPGANVLTF.

V and J are TRBV5-1 and TRBJ1-1; no clear D gene. The V gene's germline CDR1 is SGHRS and CDR2 YFSETQ. This CDR3 comprises 14 residues. Trimming removed 7 bases from V and 0 bases from J, with 13 bases in between. CDR3 in DNA: TGCGCCAGCCGCAGACGTTACCTGAACACTGAAGCTTTCTTT. Translation gives CASRRRYLNTEAFF.

This chain links TRBV12-3 or TRBV12-4 with TRBJ2-5; maybe TRBD2 (5 bases). The CDR3 runs 17 residues. V was clipped by 1 base and J by 0 bases, with 15 bases between them. CDR3 nucleotides: TGTGCCAGCAGTTTAGGGCTAGCAGTCGCGTACCAAGAGACCCAGTACTTC. This codes for CASSLGLAVAYQETQYF.

The chain is built from TRBV28 and TRBJ1-1; a weak D match, TRBD1 (6 bases). Germline CDR1 and CDR2: MDHEN and SYDVKM. Trimming stripped 6 bases from V and 1 base from J, with 15 bases between. The CDR3 runs to 15 residues. CDR3 in DNA: TGTGCCAGCAGCCCAAACAGGGTGGGGAACACTGAAGCTTTCTTT. Translated: CASSPNRVGNTEAFF.

The rearrangement joins TRBV2 to TRBJ1-5; 7 bases agree with TRBD1. CDR3 size: 13 residues. V lost 7 bases and J lost 6; bases outside the gene matches: 6. CDR1 is SNHLY and CDR2 is FYNNEI in the germline V gene. The CDR3 DNA sequence: TGTGCCAGCACCGAGGACAGGATTCAGCCCCAGCATTTT. Protein: CASTEDRIQPQHF. The full variable domain, its missing parts supplied by reference TRBV2 and TRBJ1-5, is EPEVTQTPSHQVTQMGQEVILRCVPISNHLYFYWYRQILGQKVEFLVSFYNNEISEKSEIFDDQFSVERPDGSNFTLKIRSTKLEDSAMYFCASTEDRIQPQHFGDGTRLSIL.

The CDR3 is CASSFQTTYGGYTF. Here the CDR3 DNA reads TGTGCCAGCAGCTTTCAGACCACATACGGTGGCTACACCTTC. J is TRBJ1-2 and V is TRBV7-2; D is undetermined. This CDR3 comprises 14 residues. V was trimmed by 3 bases and J by 7 bases, leaving 15 bases between them. Germline-derived CDR1 and CDR2 are SGHTA and FQGNSA.

This clonotype was detected only once. The gene calls are TRBV12-3 or TRBV12-4 and TRBJ1-2; possible D gene TRBD1, 5 bases. The CDR3 length is 17 residues. The V and J ends lost 5 bases and 5 bases respectively, with 24 bases between them. The CDR3 spells CASSPRTLPGKLYGYTF. CDR3 nucleotide sequence: TGTGCCAGCAGTCCACGAACCCTCCCAGGGAAATTATATGGCTACACCTTC.

This clonotype appeared a few times. The rearrangement links TRBV28 to TRBJ2-7; no reliable D call. The CDR3 consists of 11 residues. V was clipped by 6 bases and J by 2 bases, with 5 bases between them. Germline CDR1 and CDR2: MDHEN and SYDVKM. CDR3 bases: TGTGCCAGCAGCTCAACCTACGAGCAGTACTTC. Translating it yields CASSSTYEQYF.

V gene TRBV19 combines with J gene TRBJ1-5; D is unclear. V gave up 7 bases and J gave up 3 bases, with 16 bases separating them. Germline lookup yields CDR1 LNHDA and CDR2 SQIVND (reference sequence). The CDR3 spans 15 residues. The CDR3 here is CASTLAQSFNQPQHF. CDR3 bases: TGTGCCAGTACCCTGGCACAGTCTTTCAATCAGCCCCAGCATTTT.

This clonotype was seen a handful of times. The V gene is TRBV9, the J gene TRBJ2-5; no clear D gene. Trimming removed 0 bases from V and 4 bases from J, with 4 bases in between. The germline gives CDR1 SGDLS, CDR2 YYNGEE. The CDR3 consists of 12 residues. CDR3 protein: CASSVEGETQYF. The CDR3 coding sequence is TGTGCCAGCAGCGTAGAGGGAGAGACCCAGTACTTC.

The rearrangement joins TRBV7-9 to TRBJ2-1; TRBD2 might be the D (6 bases). Germline CDR1 SEHNR, CDR2 FQNEAQ (reference sequence). The V and J ends lost 1 base and 0 bases respectively, with 10 bases between them. The CDR3 length is 16 residues. As DNA, the CDR3 is TGTGCCAGCAGCTTAGTTGGGAGGAGCTCCTACAATGAGCAGTTCTTC. Translated, it gives CASSLVGRSSYNEQFF.

The rearrangement joins TRBV7-9 to TRBJ2-2; D gene unclear. Germline V gene lookup returns CDR1 SEHNR and CDR2 FQNEAQ (reference sequence). V gave up 1 base and J gave up 0 bases, with 6 bases separating them. The CDR3 is 15 amino acids. CDR3 loop: CASSLDDPNTGELFF. The DNA for the CDR3 is TGTGCCAGCAGCTTAGATGACCCGAACACCGGGGAGCTGTTTTTT. Complete variable domain (other parts from reference TRBV7-9 and TRBJ2-2): DTGVSQNPRHKITKRGQNVTFRCDPISEHNRLYWYRQTLGQGPEFLTYFQNEAQLEKSRLLSDRFSAERPKGSFSTLEIQRTEQGDSAMYLCASSLDDPNTGELFFGEGSRLTVL.

The chain joins TRBV5-1 to TRBJ2-7, with 9 bases fitting TRBD1. The germline gives CDR1 SGHRS, CDR2 YFSETQ. Trimming removed 0 bases from V and 1 base from J; junction bases left unmatched: 5. The CDR3 consists of 16 residues. CDR3 bases: TGCGCCAGCAGCTTGGTCACAGGGGGCCCTTCCTACGAGCAGTACTTC. This encodes CASSLVTGGPSYEQYF.

The chain carries TRBV20-1 and TRBJ2-3; 9 positions agree with TRBD2. V gave up 1 base and J gave up 3 bases; unmatched junction bases: 5. The germline V gene encodes CDR1 DFQATT and CDR2 SNEGSKA (reference sequence). This CDR3 is 15 amino acids long. The CDR3 loop is CSARGPTSGTDTQYF. CDR3 bases: TGCAGTGCTAGAGGACCTACTAGCGGGACAGATACGCAGTATTTT.

In its sample, this clonotype was seen once. The CDR3 DNA sequence: TGTGCCAGCAAGTGGTCACCTACAAGGGCCTCTGGGGCCAACGTCCTGACTTTC. Encoded protein: CASKWSPTRASGANVLTF. V and J are TRBV2 and TRBJ2-6, with D unresolved. The CDR3 length is 18 residues. Trimming cost V 7 bases and J 0 bases, with 19 bases left between them. CDR1 and CDR2 from the germline V gene are SNHLY and FYNNEI.

This clonotype was counted once. The chain uses TRBV5-4 and TRBJ2-5; TRBD1 might be the D (6 bases). Germline loops: CDR1 SGHNT, CDR2 YYREEE (reference sequence). Trimming took 4 bases from V and 0 from J, leaving 10 bases between them. The CDR3 sequence is 14 residues long. CDR3 DNA: TGTGCCAGCAGCGGGGGCTTTGACCAAGAGACCCAGTACTTC. Its translation is CASSGGFDQETQYF. The full variable domain, completed using reference TRBV5-4 and TRBJ2-5, is ETGVTQSPTHLIKTRGQQVTLRCSSQSGHNTVSWYQQALGQGPQFIFQYYREEENGRGNFPPRFSGLQFPNYSSELNVNALELDDSALYLCASSGGFDQETQYFGPGTRLLVL.

The chain combines TRBV12-3 or TRBV12-4 with TRBJ1-1; D may be TRBD1 (6 bases). With 3 bases removed from V and 10 bases from J, the gap between germline ends came to 12 bases. The CDR3 has 12 residues. The CDR3 nucleotides read TGTGCCAGCAGTTTTGGAACAGGGACAGCTTTCTTT. It codes for CASSFGTGTAFF.

The chain links TRBV29-1 to TRBJ1-1; no definite D call. The germline CDR1 and CDR2 sequences are SQVTM and ANQGSEA. There are 13 residues in the CDR3. The ends were cut back, 3 bases at V and 4 bases at J, with 12 bases in the middle. CDR3 nucleotides: TGCAGCGTTGAGGCAGGAGGAGGCACTGAAGCTTTCTTT. This gives the protein CSVEAGGGTEAFF.

The chain is built from TRBV28 and TRBJ2-5; D could derive from TRBD1 or TRBD2 (5 bases each). The V and J ends lost 5 bases and 5 bases respectively, with 15 bases between them. The CDR3 extends over 14 amino acids. Germline values: CDR1 MDHEN, CDR2 SYDVKM. CDR3 protein: CASSRRGIKETQYF. For the CDR3, the DNA is TGTGCCAGCAGTCGCCGGGGCATTAAGGAGACCCAGTACTTC.

The chain is built from TRBV20-1 and TRBJ2-5; the D gene is possibly TRBD2 (5 bases). V gave up 7 bases and J gave up 5 bases, with 11 bases separating them. This CDR3 has 11 amino acids. CDR1 is DFQATT and CDR2 is SNEGSKA in the germline V gene (reference sequence). The CDR3 nucleotides are TGCAGTGGAGGACCGGGGGAGACCCAGTACTTC. Translating gives CSGGPGETQYF.

This clonotype occurred a few times. The CDR3 loop reads CASSRTSGSNEQFF. The CDR3 DNA reads TGTGCCAGCAGCCGGACTAGCGGGAGTAATGAGCAGTTCTTC. The V call is TRBV3-1, the J call TRBJ2-1; the match to TRBD2 covers 13 bases. Germline V lookup: CDR1 LGHDT, CDR2 YNNKEL (reference sequence). The CDR3 is made up of 14 amino acids. Trimming removed 4 bases from V and 7 bases from J; junction bases left unmatched: 1.

The chain has TRBV29-1 and TRBJ1-4; 8 bases align to TRBD1. Per germline, CDR1 SQVTM and CDR2 ANQGSEA. CDR3 length: 13 residues. Germline trimming cut 4 bases from V and 5 bases from J; bases unmatched to any gene: 3. In nucleotides, the CDR3 is TGCAGCGTTGCTCGGACAGGGAATGAAAAACTGTTTTTT. Translation gives CSVARTGNEKLFF.

The V and J genes are TRBV20-1 and TRBJ1-1; D unclear. Trimming took 1 base from V and 1 from J, leaving 13 bases between them. CDR3 length: 15 amino acids. Germline V lookup: CDR1 DFQATT, CDR2 SNEGSKA (reference sequence). CDR3 bases: TGCAGTGCTAGAGCTCCGGGCAGGACGAACACTGAAGCTTTCTTT. Protein product: CSARAPGRTNTEAFF.

V gene TRBV5-4 combines with J gene TRBJ2-1, with 8 bases identical to TRBD2. Germline loops: CDR1 SGHNT, CDR2 YYREEE (reference sequence). Germline trimming cut 2 bases from V and 6 bases from J; bases unmatched to any gene: 7. CDR3 length: 15 residues. The CDR3 protein is CASSLPGGRINEQFF. CDR3 in DNA: TGTGCCAGCAGCTTACCGGGGGGGCGAATCAATGAGCAGTTCTTC. The full variable domain, rest sourced from reference TRBV5-4 and TRBJ2-1, is ETGVTQSPTHLIKTRGQQVTLRCSSQSGHNTVSWYQQALGQGPQFIFQYYREEENGRGNFPPRFSGLQFPNYSSELNVNALELDDSALYLCASSLPGGRINEQFFGPGTRLTVL.

This chain uses TRBV20-1 with TRBJ1-3; D is ambiguous. Between the trimmed V and J ends, which lost 0 bases and 5 bases, there was a span of 8 bases. Germline V gene sequence: CDR1 DFQATT, CDR2 SNEGSKA (reference sequence). The CDR3 spans 13 residues. CDR3 sequence reads: CSARDLSRNTIYF. The CDR3 DNA is TGCAGTGCTAGAGATTTATCACGAAACACCATATATTTT.

In regard to this clonotype: One end of the junction is discordant with germline, which a read error may explain. The V call is TRBV7-7, the J call TRBJ2-7; the match to TRBD1 covers 9 bases. CDR1 is SSHAT and CDR2 is FNYEAQ in the germline V gene (reference sequence). This CDR3 comprises 14 residues. Here the CDR3 DNA reads TGTGCTAGCAGCATCCGACAGGGGGGAGGCGAGCAGTACTTC. It is translated as CASSIRQGGGEQYF.

The chain employs TRBV7-9 and TRBJ2-4; D not resolved. The CDR3 runs to 8 residues. Germline CDR1 reads SEHNR; CDR2 reads FQNEAQ (reference sequence). V dropped 10 bases and J dropped 5 bases, with 0 bases sitting between them. CDR3 DNA: TGTGCCAAAAACATTCAGTACTTC. Its translation: CAKNIQYF.

The gene calls are TRBV11-2 and TRBJ2-1; possible D gene TRBD1, 6 bases. The CDR3 extends over 14 amino acids. The germline V and J ends were trimmed by 2 bases and 2 bases, with 7 bases remaining between them. Germline V gene lookup returns CDR1 SGHAT and CDR2 FQNNGV. The CDR3 DNA follows: TGTGCCAGCAGCTTAAGACAGGCCTACAATGAGCAGTTCTTC. Protein sequence: CASSLRQAYNEQFF.